This T cell receptor beta chain derives from a study of T cell changes during pregnancy in multiple sclerosis. This CDR3 spans 14 amino acids. V lost 5 bases and J lost 4, with 12 bases in between. CDR1 WNHNN and CDR2 SYGVQD come from the germline V gene (reference sequence). Produced via immunoSEQ multiplex PCR; TCRdb's table is partial and in-frame only. The data contain roughly 43,000 clones, roughly nine tenths of them singletons. The V call is TRBV10-1, the J call TRBJ2-1, with D maybe TRBD2 (6 bases). This clonotype was obtained from a female donor with multiple sclerosis, enrolled in a pregnancy study. Sequenced material: CD4+ T cells from peripheral blood mononuclear cells, taken after pregnancy. CDR3 bases: TGCGCCAGCAGTCCTGCGGGAAATTACAATGAGCAGTTCTTC. Translated: CASSPAGNYNEQFF.